The present entry profiles one TCR beta chain with its context. The sample comes from a study of blood T cell repertoires in COVID-19. Background on the study: Samples representing acute and convalescent COVID-19 were sourced from the United States, Italy and Spain. The cDNA or gDNA used as material had been derived from T cells, B-cell-depleted T cells, or PBMCs.

In the study's own analysis: From reference gene primer amplification, estimates of nucleated cell counts were derived. The protocol was immunoSEQ multiplex PCR, while the TCRdb copy is restricted to in-frame clones and leaves out a portion. V, J and clone size derive from that table, while D and trimming were established from the DNA sequence. The sample consists of approximately 200,000 clones, roughly 83% of them appearing once. CDR1 is MNHEY and CDR2 is SMNVEV in the germline V gene (reference sequence). Trimming left V 5 bases short and J 0 bases short, with 7 bases between. This CDR3 has 13 amino acids.

V is TRBV27 and J is TRBJ1-1; D gene unclear. This receptor was identified in a woman aged 50 to 60 with acute or convalescent COVID-19. Sequencing was performed on peripheral blood. The CDR3 region is CASSHYMNTEAFF. DNA for the CDR3: TGTGCCAGCAGTCATTACATGAACACTGAAGCTTTCTTT.